The clone carrying this T cell receptor (beta chain) was recorded at least ten times. TCRdb called the PCR reads again in MiXCR, with one record for every CDR3 protein. The sample has about half a million distinct CDR3 sequences, approximately 25% seen once. This record comes from a study of molecular identifiers for immune sequencing clone quantification. Study overall: Replicates split RNA from roughly 20,000 or 100,000 naive CD8 cells five ways, and the researchers sequenced four portions.

The CDR3 is 15 residues long. V gave up 0 bases and J gave up 1 base, with 10 bases separating them. The germline gives CDR1 LGHNA, CDR2 YSLEER. This clonotype was obtained from a human donor in good health. Some libraries in this study had Jurkat cell RNA spiked in. Sequenced material: naive CD8+ T cells from blood, with Jurkat cell RNA spiked in. Subset of the sample: FACS-sorted CD8+CD4-CCR7+CD45RA+ naive T cells. This chain joins TRBV4-3 and TRBJ2-7; either TRBD1 or TRBD2 may supply D (5 bases each). CDR3 sequence reads: CASSQEWGSSYEQYF. In DNA, the CDR3 is TGCGCCAGCAGCCAAGAATGGGGGTCATCCTACGAGCAGTACTTC.